This T cell receptor (beta chain) derives from a study of monozygotic twins with inflammatory bowel disease. The input for each TCR library was around 3,400 ng of total RNA. Per individual sample, eight separate reactions were used to make cDNA. Each CDR3 protein gets one entry in TCRdb, which reprocessed the 5' RACE reads and gives no DNA. The sample's table shows about 300,000 distinct CDR3 sequences. The length of the CDR3 is 15 residues. Regarding the study as a whole: Diversity of TCRbeta measured by inverse Simpson was lower in IBD patients than in healthy co-twins. Reduced clonotype sharing with other individuals was observed in IBD patients relative to healthy twins, especially with disease activity.

Details on this clonotype: Its antigen is not identified.

This sequence joins TRBV12-3 or TRBV12-4 and TRBJ2-7; TCRdb's assignment of TRBD2 cannot be checked, as there is no DNA. Sequences were obtained from blood. The TCR originated in a human donor with ulcerative colitis or Crohn's disease, or a healthy co-twin of an affected twin (not recorded which). The CDR3 region is CASSRSGTKIYEQYF.